These 10 T cell receptor beta chains originate from one sample sequenced in a study of blood T cell repertoires in COVID-19. Assay: immunoSEQ multiplex PCR; the TCRdb copy retains only in-frame clones and omits some. Found here are some 270,000 clones, approximately 88% of them singletons; the top ten hold less than 2%. Sequencing was carried out using PBMCs or T cells enriched from blood (not recorded which). The source of these receptors is a woman aged 35 to 49 who had recovered from COVID-19.

This clone was detected once. The CDR3 loop is CASSIDRVGREQYF. The CDR3, as DNA: TGTGCCAGTAGTATAGATCGGGTTGGCCGGGAGCAGTACTTC. This rearrangement joins TRBV19 to TRBJ2-7, with unresolved D. The CDR3 covers 14 residues. Germline V gene sequence: CDR1 LNHDA, CDR2 SQIVND (reference sequence). Trimming removed 0 bases at V and 7 bases at J, with 13 bases between.

The chain recombines TRBV5-6 with TRBJ2-4; D possibly corresponds to TRBD1 (8 bases). The CDR3 sequence is 15 residues long. The germline V gene has CDR1 SGHDT and CDR2 YYEEEE. V was shortened by 6 bases and J by 3 bases, with 16 bases between the two germline ends. The DNA of the CDR3 is TGTGCCAGCACCACGACAGGGGAGGGCAAAAACATTCAGTACTTC. It translates to CASTTTGEGKNIQYF.

The V gene is TRBV7-8, the J gene TRBJ1-4; no clear D gene. CDR1 SGHVS and CDR2 FQNEAQ come from the germline V gene. V was trimmed by 5 bases and J by 2 bases, leaving 6 bases between them. The CDR3 is 13 amino acids. The CDR3 nucleotides are TGTGCCAGCAGCACGAGGACTAATGAAAAACTGTTTTTT. Its translation is CASSTRTNEKLFF.

The J gene is TRBJ2-1, the V gene TRBV4-3, with 7 bases identical to TRBD2. CDR1 is LGHNA and CDR2 is YSLEER in the germline V gene. The V segment lost 0 bases and the J segment 0 bases; nucleotides outside the gene matches: 5. The CDR3 is made up of 17 amino acids. The CDR3 DNA is TGCGCCAGCAGCCAAGATCGGGCGGGGGACTCCTACAATGAGCAGTTCTTC. Protein: CASSQDRAGDSYNEQFF.

The chain uses TRBV5-1 and TRBJ2-7; D possibly corresponds to TRBD1 (5 bases). CDR3 length: 15 residues. Germline V gene data show CDR1 as SGHRS and CDR2 as YFSETQ. The V end was cut by 2 bases, the J end by 6 bases, with 18 bases between. The CDR3 DNA reads TGCGCCAGCAGCTTCCAGGGAAGGATGTCCCCCGAGCAGTACTTC. Its protein product is CASSFQGRMSPEQYF.

The V and J genes are TRBV7-6 and TRBJ1-3, with D hard to call. The V end lost 0 bases, the J end lost 3 bases, and 9 bases lay between the germline ends. Germline-derived CDR1 and CDR2 are SGHVS and FNYEAQ. The CDR3 contains 15 residues. This CDR3 reads CASSLAHAGGNTIYF. The CDR3 DNA reads as TGTGCCAGCAGCTTAGCGCATGCAGGTGGAAACACCATATATTTT.

The gene calls are TRBV7-6 and TRBJ1-2; TRBD1 matches 7 bases. CDR1 and CDR2 (germline): SGHVS, FNYEAQ. This CDR3 has 18 amino acids. V shed 2 bases and J 1 base; nucleotides not matched to a gene: 13. The CDR3 spells CASSLNIGGQRHNYGYTF. CDR3 nucleotide sequence: TGTGCCAGCAGCTTAAATATAGGGGGACAGCGACATAACTATGGCTACACCTTC.

This chain links TRBV12-3 or TRBV12-4 with TRBJ2-7; tentatively, D is TRBD1 (6 bases). The CDR3 runs 13 residues. The germline V and J ends were trimmed by 6 bases and 5 bases, with 14 bases remaining between them. Written as DNA, the CDR3 is TGTGCCAGCAGGCGTTCAGGGGCCCACGAGCAGTACTTC. It translates to CASRRSGAHEQYF.

This clone was counted once. This chain uses TRBV28 with TRBJ1-2, with TRBD1 matching 8 bases. Looked up from germline, CDR1 is MDHEN and CDR2 is SYDVKM. Trimming at V came to 7 bases and at J to 7 bases, leaving 11 bases not matched to a gene. The CDR3 contains 14 residues. The CDR3 spells CASTKDRVFGGYTF. DNA for the CDR3: TGTGCCAGCACCAAGGACAGGGTTTTTGGTGGCTACACCTTC.

CDR3 nucleotides: TGTGCCAGCAGCCGACAGGGGTCGCAGGGAGATACGCAGTATTTT. This encodes CASSRQGSQGDTQYF. The V gene is TRBV27, the J gene TRBJ2-3, with 8 bases lining up with TRBD1. This CDR3 has 15 amino acids. The V segment lost 6 bases and the J segment 5 bases; nucleotides outside the gene matches: 10. Germline V gene data show CDR1 as MNHEY and CDR2 as SMNVEV (reference sequence).